The 27 T cell receptor beta chains below all came from one sample that was sequenced in a study of CXCR3-negative and CXCR3-positive naive CD8 T cells. The TRB cDNA libraries were prepared by 5' RACE with UMI labels. TCRdb reprocessed the 5' RACE reads, with one entry per CDR3 protein and no DNA. The table for this sample gives 150,000 or so distinct CDR3 sequences. The specimen sequenced was naive CXCR3- CD8+ T cells from blood. Subset: CD45RO-CCR7+CD27+CD95- naive CD8+ T cells lacking CXCR3 (TNR3-). These receptors were taken from a human donor in good health. Some clones in this sample may be carry-over from other donors' samples.

This chain uses TRBV7-9 with TRBJ1-1. CDR1 is SEHNR and CDR2 is FQNEAQ in the germline V gene (reference sequence). CDR3 length: 12 residues. CDR3 region: CASSHANTEAFF.

CDR3 in amino acids: CASSPLASGLNYEQYF. The rearrangement links TRBV27 to TRBJ2-7; the D call from TCRdb, TRBD2, cannot be confirmed without DNA. This CDR3 is built from 16 residues. Looked up from germline, CDR1 is MNHEY and CDR2 is SMNVEV (reference sequence).

The gene calls are TRBV3-1 and TRBJ2-2; TCRdb proposes TRBD1, but this gene call is untestable without DNA. Germline V gives CDR1 LGHDT, CDR2 YNNKEL (reference sequence). The length of the CDR3 is 17 residues. CDR3 region: CASSQAGYGSVPGELFF.

The V call is TRBV9, the J call TRBJ1-1. The germline gives CDR1 SGDLS, CDR2 YYNGEE. This CDR3 has 14 amino acids. The chain's CDR3 is CASTRSPRNTEAFF.

The CDR3 loop reads CASSSLSAGRTYTQYF. The gene calls are TRBV9 and TRBJ2-3; TCRdb returns TRBD1, unconfirmable since there is no DNA. Germline V gene sequence: CDR1 SGDLS, CDR2 YYNGEE. The CDR3 is made up of 16 amino acids. Based on the CDR3 plus reference TRBV9 and TRBJ2-3, the full variable domain is DSGVTQTPKHLITATGQRVTLRCSPRSGDLSVYWYQQSLDQGLQFLIQYYNGEERAKGNILERFSAQQFPDLHSELNLSSLELGDSALYFCASSSLSAGRTYTQYFGPGTRLTVL.

The chain joins TRBV6-2 or TRBV6-3 to TRBJ2-7; TCRdb returns TRBD1, unconfirmable since there is no DNA. The V gene's germline CDR1 is MNHEY and CDR2 SVGEGT. The CDR3 loop spans 13 amino acids. The CDR3 spells CASSFGTHYEQYF.

CDR3 amino acids: CASSPAGGSGGYTF. This chain connects TRBV7-9 to TRBJ1-2. Germline V gene data show CDR1 as SEHNR and CDR2 as FQNEAQ (reference sequence). The CDR3 sequence is 14 residues long.

The rearrangement links TRBV27 to TRBJ2-2. Germline values: CDR1 MNHEY, CDR2 SMNVEV (reference sequence). The CDR3 consists of 14 residues. CDR3 residues: CASSFVLNTGELFF.

The gene calls are TRBV6-5 and TRBJ1-2; TCRdb's D gene call, TRBD1, goes unchecked for lack of DNA. The CDR3 has 16 amino acids. Per germline, CDR1 MNHEY and CDR2 SVGAGI. CDR3 protein: CASSLSRTGDNYGYTF.

The rearrangement joins TRBV12-3 or TRBV12-4 to TRBJ2-3; TCRdb designates TRBD1, a call that cannot be tested without DNA. The CDR3 consists of 17 residues. Here the CDR3 reads CASSSATTGVGTDTQYF.

The chain recombines TRBV6-6 with TRBJ1-6. The CDR3 loop spans 14 amino acids. Germline values: CDR1 MNHNY, CDR2 SVGAGI (reference sequence). CDR3 in amino acids: CASSESGDNSPLHF.

The CDR3 is CATSPPRGSALGETQYF. J is TRBJ2-5 and V is TRBV15; the D gene TCRdb calls, TRBD1, cannot be checked with no DNA. The CDR3 totals 17 residues. Germline CDR1 LNHNV, CDR2 YYDKDF (reference sequence).

V gene TRBV11-2 combines with J gene TRBJ2-4; TCRdb indicates TRBD1, and absent DNA this call remains unverified. CDR1 and CDR2 from the germline V gene are SGHAT and FQNNGV. This CDR3 comprises 15 residues. The CDR3 spells CASSLAGQGLDIQYF.

The chain links TRBV19 to TRBJ2-1; TCRdb's D call, TRBD1, is unchecked because there is no DNA. The germline V gene encodes CDR1 LNHDA and CDR2 SQIVND (reference sequence). This CDR3 contains 13 residues. CDR3 loop: CASSMEGGDEQFF.

The chain joins TRBV27 to TRBJ2-7. Germline CDR1 and CDR2: MNHEY and SMNVEV (reference sequence). CDR3 size: 13 residues. The CDR3 sequence: CASSQTGPYEQYF.

V and J are TRBV21-1 and TRBJ2-6; TCRdb selects TRBD1, and the lack of DNA leaves this call unchecked. TRBV21-1 counts as a pseudogene. The CDR3 spans 17 residues. CDR3 protein: CASSKNRLSSGANVLTF.

This chain uses TRBV10-3 with TRBJ2-2; TCRdb's D gene call, TRBD2, goes unchecked for lack of DNA. Germline V gene lookup returns CDR1 ENHRY and CDR2 SYGVKD. There are 16 residues in the CDR3. Here the CDR3 reads CAISAEARGVTGELFF.

The CDR3 reads CASSSWITSYEQYF. This chain links TRBV6-2 or TRBV6-3 with TRBJ2-7. The V gene's germline CDR1 is MNHEY and CDR2 SVGEGT. The CDR3 length is 14 residues.

CDR3 residues: CASSYSSKRELFF. This sequence joins TRBV6-5 and TRBJ2-3; TCRdb lists TRBD2, though no DNA is available to test this call. In germline, CDR1 is MNHEY, CDR2 SVGAGI. This CDR3 has 13 residues.

V gene TRBV7-9 combines with J gene TRBJ2-3; TCRdb's assignment of TRBD1 cannot be checked, as there is no DNA. CDR3 length: 17 residues. Germline V lookup: CDR1 SEHNR, CDR2 FQNEAQ (reference sequence). CDR3: CASSSNTGTSSTDTQYF.

This rearrangement joins TRBV5-6 to TRBJ2-7; the D call of TRBD1 rests on TCRdb alone, since no DNA is present to check it. This CDR3 is 14 amino acids long. In germline, CDR1 is SGHDT, CDR2 YYEEEE. This chain's CDR3 is CASSTWTLNYEQYF.

The V gene is TRBV7-2, the J gene TRBJ1-4. Germline V gene data show CDR1 as SGHTA and CDR2 as FQGNSA. The CDR3 totals 16 residues. CDR3 protein: CASSAQWAGPNEKLFF.

This chain uses TRBV4-1 with TRBJ2-7. Looked up from germline, CDR1 is MGHRA and CDR2 is YSYEKL. This CDR3 is 15 amino acids long. CDR3 amino acids: CASSQESGGSYEQYF.

V gene TRBV5-1 combines with J gene TRBJ1-1. Germline V gene sequence: CDR1 SGHRS, CDR2 YFSETQ. The CDR3 covers 13 residues. The CDR3 spells CASSIWSNTEAFF.

V usage is TRBV4-1 and J usage is TRBJ2-7. This CDR3 contains 14 residues. The germline gives CDR1 MGHRA, CDR2 YSYEKL. This CDR3 is CASSFDSVTYEQYF.

The chain couples TRBV11-2 to TRBJ2-3; TCRdb picks TRBD2, but there is no DNA to check that call. CDR3 length: 15 residues. The germline CDR1 and CDR2 sequences are SGHAT and FQNNGV. The CDR3 region is CASSRGLAGTDTQYF.

J is TRBJ2-3 and V is TRBV6-4; without DNA, the TCRdb call of TRBD2 cannot be checked. CDR3 length equals 16 residues. Germline V gene sequence: CDR1 MRHNA, CDR2 SNTAGT. The CDR3 loop is CASAGLAGGPTDTQYF.